This T cell receptor (beta chain) was identified during a study of T cell changes during pregnancy in multiple sclerosis. Germline assignment: CDR1 SGHAT and CDR2 FQNNGV. Losses at the gene ends were 5 bases for V and 4 bases for J; bases not matched to a gene: 5. The CDR3 has 15 residues. Generated by immunoSEQ multiplex PCR, the TCRdb table keeps only in-frame clones and is missing some. Among more than 85,000 clones listed, roughly nine tenths were seen once. The V call is TRBV11-2, the J call TRBJ1-2; 12 nucleotides align to TRBD1. The sequencing used peripheral blood, collected in the second trimester of pregnancy. The origin of this receptor is a female donor with multiple sclerosis, enrolled in a pregnancy study. The CDR3 DNA reads TGTGCCAGCAGCGGGGGGACAGGGGGCGGCTATGGCTACACCTTC. Translating it yields CASSGGTGGGYGYTF. Using reference TRBV11-2 and TRBJ1-2 for the parts outside the CDR3, the full variable domain is EAGVAQSPRYKIIEKRQSVAFWCNPISGHATLYWYQQILGQGPKLLIQFQNNGVVDDSQLPKDRFSAERLKGVDSTLKIQPAKLEDSAVYLCASSGGTGGGYGYTFGSGTRLTVV.